The 24 T cell receptor beta chains below were found in one sample sequenced in a study of blood T cells in healthy people across ages. A second roughly 6 to 11 cycle PCR used barcoded and J-beta primers. One entry per CDR3 protein results from TCRdb running MiXCR on the 5' RACE reads. The sample lists about 1,800,000 distinct CDR3 sequences; about 30% were seen once. The sequencing sample was made of blood. The receptors derive from a woman in her 30s in good health.

J is TRBJ1-2 and V is TRBV7-9, with 7 bases that match TRBD1. This CDR3 comprises 15 residues. V lost 2 bases to trimming and J lost 8 bases; unmatched junction nucleotides: 11. CDR1 and CDR2 from the germline V gene are SEHNR and FQNEAQ (reference sequence). The CDR3 region is CASSLQGGPLGGYTF. CDR3 coding DNA: TGTGCCAGCAGCTTACAGGGGGGACCGCTCGGAGGCTACACCTTC.

This clonotype was picked up one time. The V and J genes are TRBV9 and TRBJ2-3; 10 positions agree with TRBD1. The germline CDR1 and CDR2 sequences are SGDLS and YYNGEE. After removal of 3 bases from V and 0 bases from J, the junction contained 4 bases not matched to a gene. This CDR3 comprises 16 residues. For the CDR3, the DNA is TGTGCCAGCAGCGCCGGGACAGGGGAGAGCACAGATACGCAGTATTTT. The encoded protein is CASSAGTGESTDTQYF.

This clonotype was counted at least ten times. This chain connects TRBV7-3 to TRBJ2-6; the D is unclear. The CDR3 consists of 13 residues. V lost 3 bases, J lost 4 bases, and 4 bases lay in between. Germline V CDR1 and CDR2: SGHTA, FQGTGA. Written as DNA, the CDR3 is TGTGCCAGCAGCTTTCCCGGGGCCAACGTCCTGACTTTC. Its translation: CASSFPGANVLTF.

Many counts were recorded for this clonotype. The CDR3 nucleotides read TGTGCCAGCAGTATTCAGCGATCCTACGAGCAGTACTTC. Translating it yields CASSIQRSYEQYF. J is TRBJ2-7 and V is TRBV28, with D unresolved. Germline loops: CDR1 MDHEN, CDR2 SYDVKM. The V end was cut by 5 bases, the J end by 1 base, with 9 bases between. There are 13 residues in the CDR3.

The sample holds many counts of this clonotype. This chain connects TRBV28 to TRBJ2-7, with D perhaps TRBD2 (6 bases). The V and J ends lost 5 bases and 3 bases respectively, with 14 bases between them. The CDR3 totals 14 residues. Germline V gene sequence: CDR1 MDHEN, CDR2 SYDVKM. Written as DNA, the CDR3 is TGTGCCAGCAGTCCCGGGACTTCCATCTACGAGCAGTACTTC. It specifies CASSPGTSIYEQYF.

This clonotype was counted between two and nine times. The rearrangement joins TRBV7-2 to TRBJ2-7; unclear D gene. Germline CDR1 SGHTA, CDR2 FQGNSA. This CDR3 is 14 amino acids long. V dropped 1 base and J dropped 1 base, with 8 bases sitting between them. DNA for the CDR3: TGTGCCAGCAGCTTAGAAGGGATTTCCTACGAGCAGTACTTC. Residues: CASSLEGISYEQYF.

The sample holds many counts of this clonotype. The CDR3 loop is CSARVPHRVQETQYF. The DNA of the CDR3 is TGCAGTGCTAGAGTACCCCACAGGGTCCAAGAGACCCAGTACTTC. The chain recombines TRBV20-1 with TRBJ2-5; the D gene is possibly TRBD1 (6 bases). Trimming removed 1 base at V and 1 base at J, with 13 bases between. Germline V CDR1 and CDR2: DFQATT, SNEGSKA (reference sequence). The CDR3 consists of 15 residues.

With respect to this clonotype: One junction end does not reproduce the germline sequence, and a read error may be involved. The gene calls are TRBV4-2 and TRBJ2-4; the D is unclear. The CDR3 consists of 13 residues. Germline values: CDR1 LGHNA, CDR2 YNFKEQ. The CDR3, as DNA: TGTGCCGGCAGCCAAGGAAATGGTGTTAAGCAGTACTTC. It translates to CAGSQGNGVKQYF.

This clonotype showed up just once. Its ends do not fully match the called genes, so a read error is possible. The chain combines TRBV30 with TRBJ2-5; 9 bases are a match to TRBD2. The CDR3 is 13 residues long. CDR1 GTSNPN and CDR2 SVGIG come from the germline V gene (reference sequence). CDR3 bases: TGTGCCCGGAGTGTATCCGGCGGGAGGGCCCCGTACTTC. Its translation is CARSVSGGRAPYF.

Only a few counts were recorded for this clonotype. The V call is TRBV7-2, the J call TRBJ2-1, with TRBD2 matching over 8 bases. The CDR3 spans 17 residues. J was trimmed by 4 bases and V by 5 bases; bases with no gene match: 13. Germline values: CDR1 SGHTA, CDR2 FQGNSA. In nucleotides, the CDR3 is TGTGCCAGCAGCCCCGGGGGGGGGAACCACCGATACAATGAGCAGTTCTTC. It is translated as CASSPGGGNHRYNEQFF.

The table lists this clonotype with many counts. The rearrangement uses TRBV12-3 or TRBV12-4 and TRBJ2-7; a weak D match, TRBD2 (5 bases). The CDR3 is 12 amino acids. V lost 6 bases and J lost 11, with 17 bases in between. The CDR3 region has the DNA TGTGCCAGCAGCTCCGGTGGGGTGGGAGAGTACTTC. Translating it yields CASSSGGVGEYF.

V gene TRBV7-2 combines with J gene TRBJ1-1, with D perhaps matching TRBD1 (5 bases). There are 14 residues in the CDR3. The V and J ends lost 6 bases and 6 bases respectively, with 17 bases between them. The germline CDR1 and CDR2 sequences are SGHTA and FQGNSA. CDR3 protein: CASRLPDSRAEAFF. CDR3 nucleotide sequence: TGTGCCAGCAGACTACCAGACAGCCGAGCTGAAGCTTTCTTT. The full variable domain, completed using reference TRBV7-2 and TRBJ1-1, is GAGVSQSPSNKVTEKGKDVELRCDPISGHTALYWYRQSLGQGLEFLIYFQGNSAPDKSGLPSDRFSAERTGGSVSTLTIQRTQQEDSAVYLCASRLPDSRAEAFFGQGTRLTVV.

The V gene is TRBV28, the J gene TRBJ2-7, with D hard to call. Trimming left V 5 bases short and J 6 bases short, with 14 bases between. Germline loops: CDR1 MDHEN, CDR2 SYDVKM. The CDR3 has 13 residues. CDR3 residues: CASSAQEDGEQYF. The CDR3 nucleotides are TGTGCCAGCAGTGCCCAGGAAGACGGCGAGCAGTACTTC.

Regarding this clonotype: Mismatch with germline at one junction end may stem from a read error. V is TRBV7-2 and J is TRBJ2-3, with no clear D. Germline assignment: CDR1 SGHTA and CDR2 FQGNSA. The CDR3 runs to 15 residues. This CDR3 is CAGSLHPPGTDTQYF. As DNA, the CDR3 is TGTGCCGGCAGCCTACATCCTCCTGGCACAGATACGCAGTATTTT.

At least ten counts were recorded for this clonotype. J is TRBJ2-1 and V is TRBV29-1, with D possibly matching TRBD1 (5 bases). The CDR3 has 15 residues. CDR1 SQVTM and CDR2 ANQGSEA come from the germline V gene. V lost 4 bases and J lost 4, with 17 bases in between. The CDR3 here is CSVAFGQRSYNEQFF. The CDR3 DNA follows: TGCAGCGTTGCATTTGGACAACGGTCATACAATGAGCAGTTCTTC.

This chain connects TRBV27 to TRBJ1-1, with D uncertain. V lost 2 bases, J lost 4 bases, and 8 bases lay in between. The CDR3 loop spans 13 amino acids. Germline CDR1 is MNHEY and CDR2 is SMNVEV (reference sequence). CDR3 loop: CASSLLEGTEAFF. CDR3 DNA: TGTGCCAGCAGTTTACTGGAGGGCACTGAAGCTTTCTTT.

This clonotype was found a few times. Germline is not matched at one junction end, which may reflect a read error. This rearrangement joins TRBV2 to TRBJ2-3, with a tentative D call TRBD2 (5 bases). The CDR3 sequence is 16 residues long. Germline V lookup: CDR1 SNHLY, CDR2 FYNNEI. As DNA, the CDR3 is TGTGCCAGCAGTCAAGCGGAGTACTTTAGCACAGATACGCAGTATTTT. It translates to CASSQAEYFSTDTQYF.

A word on this clonotype: The CDR3 carries no conserved terminal phenylalanine or tryptophan, so it likely arises from a read error. The V call is TRBV11-2, the J call TRBJ2-1, with 9 bases identical to TRBD2. V gave up 0 bases and J gave up 4 bases; unmatched junction bases: 7. Germline loops: CDR1 SGHAT, CDR2 FQNNGV. The CDR3 extends over 17 amino acids. CDR3: CASSLEGGRGRYNEQFC. The CDR3 coding sequence is TGTGCCAGCAGCTTAGAAGGCGGGAGGGGGCGTTACAATGAGCAGTTCTGC.

Many counts were recorded for this clonotype. This chain uses TRBV15 with TRBJ2-5; unclear D gene. This CDR3 region has 12 residues. V lost 0 bases, J lost 5 bases, and 4 bases lay in between. The germline V gene has CDR1 LNHNV and CDR2 YYDKDF (reference sequence). This CDR3 is CATSRDRETQYF. The CDR3 region has the DNA TGTGCCACCAGCAGAGACCGGGAGACCCAGTACTTC.

This clonotype was recorded many times. V and J are TRBV7-7 and TRBJ2-5, with a weak D call TRBD2 (6 bases). CDR1 and CDR2 from the germline V gene are SSHAT and FNYEAQ (reference sequence). V lost 5 bases and J 3 bases, leaving 13 bases between the germline ends. The CDR3 sequence is 14 residues long. CDR3 residues: CASSPGWGEETQYF. The CDR3 nucleotides read TGTGCCAGCAGCCCTGGGTGGGGGGAAGAGACCCAGTACTTC.

Points on this clonotype: The junction and the germline gene differ at one end; a read error may be behind it. The chain has TRBV7-9 and TRBJ2-7, with 10 bases aligning to TRBD2. Germline V lookup: CDR1 SEHNR, CDR2 FQNEAQ (reference sequence). This CDR3 is 14 amino acids long. CDR3 region: CTSSSSGGAYEQYF. As DNA, the CDR3 is TGTACCAGCAGCTCAAGCGGGGGGGCCTACGAGCAGTACTTC.

J is TRBJ2-7 and V is TRBV5-1; D tentatively reads TRBD1 or TRBD2 (6 bases each). V was shortened by 4 bases and J by 3 bases, with 14 bases between the two germline ends. Germline values: CDR1 SGHRS, CDR2 YFSETQ. The CDR3 is 14 amino acids. The DNA of the CDR3 is TGCGCCAGCAGCGAGGGGGGAGTCCGCTACGAGCAGTACTTC. It translates to CASSEGGVRYEQYF.

Points on this clonotype: At one end, the junction sequence differs from germline, possibly due to a read error. This sequence joins TRBV7-2 and TRBJ2-3, with 8 bases matching TRBD2. The germline CDR1 and CDR2 sequences are SGHTA and FQGNSA. This CDR3 is built from 15 residues. The CDR3 sequence is CASRPTSGLTDAQYF. DNA of the CDR3: TGTGCCAGCAGGCCTACTAGCGGACTCACAGATGCGCAGTATTTT.

The gene calls are TRBV20-1 and TRBJ1-2; no firm D call. Germline V gives CDR1 DFQATT, CDR2 SNEGSKA (reference sequence). Trimming left V 3 bases short and J 7 bases short, with 9 bases between. The CDR3 runs to 11 residues. The CDR3 spells CSARKEAGYTF. The CDR3, as DNA: TGCAGTGCTAGGAAGGAAGCTGGCTACACCTTC.